These 19 T cell receptor beta chains originate from one sample sequenced in a study of early T cells in non-severe SARS-CoV-2 infection. TCRdb called the 5' RACE reads again in MiXCR, with one record for every CDR3 protein. The sample contains about 22,000 distinct CDR3 sequences, under 6% of which appear only once. Sequenced: whole blood. These receptor sequences come from an adult who was a healthcare worker with PCR-confirmed SARS-CoV-2 infection or an uninfected control (not recorded which).

This clonotype has just a few counts. The rearrangement links TRBV6-2 or TRBV6-3 to TRBJ2-1; the match to TRBD2 covers 11 bases. Germline CDR1 is MNHEY and CDR2 is SVGEGT. This CDR3 spans 15 amino acids. V gave up 4 bases and J gave up 4 bases; unmatched junction bases: 3. In nucleotides, the CDR3 is TGTGCCAGCAGTTTACTAGCGGGGGAATACAATGAGCAGTTCTTC. Translation: CASSLLAGEYNEQFF.

This clonotype has a count of ten or more. J is TRBJ1-5 and V is TRBV30, with TRBD1 matching over 8 bases. The CDR3 is 15 amino acids. V shed 4 bases, J shed 5 bases, and the junction held 10 bases outside the gene matches. CDR1 GTSNPN and CDR2 SVGIG come from the germline V gene (reference sequence). Here the CDR3 reads CAWNPSGTGHQPQHF. DNA of the CDR3: TGTGCCTGGAACCCCTCTGGGACAGGTCATCAGCCCCAGCATTTT.

This clonotype was counted ten times or more. The chain is built from TRBV7-2 and TRBJ2-5; TRBD2 agrees at 12 bases. Germline trimming cut 0 bases from V and 3 bases from J; bases unmatched to any gene: 11. Germline V lookup: CDR1 SGHTA, CDR2 FQGNSA. The CDR3 covers 19 residues. The CDR3 protein is CASSLALLTSGGSEETQYF. The CDR3 DNA reads as TGTGCCAGCAGCTTAGCGCTATTAACTAGCGGGGGGTCTGAAGAGACCCAGTACTTC.

The sample holds many counts of this clonotype. The J gene is TRBJ2-1, the V gene TRBV7-2, with TRBD2 matching over 11 bases. CDR3 length equals 14 residues. Germline trimming cut 5 bases from V and 7 bases from J; bases unmatched to any gene: 4. The germline V gene encodes CDR1 SGHTA and CDR2 FQGNSA. CDR3 loop: CASSTSGGGNEQFF. DNA of the CDR3: TGTGCCAGCAGCACTAGCGGGGGAGGGAATGAGCAGTTCTTC.

This clonotype was observed at least ten times. The rearrangement uses TRBV4-1 and TRBJ1-6, with D unresolved. The CDR3 extends over 17 amino acids. Germline CDR1 is MGHRA and CDR2 is YSYEKL. Trimming took 0 bases from V and 14 from J, leaving 23 bases between them. The chain's CDR3 is CASSQDMAARLPGTLHF. In nucleotides, the CDR3 is TGCGCCAGCAGCCAAGATATGGCTGCGCGCTTGCCCGGGACCCTCCACTTT.

This clonotype has a count of ten or more. This chain links TRBV18 with TRBJ1-2, with D maybe TRBD1 (6 bases). The V end was cut by 4 bases, the J end by 7 bases, with 10 bases between. This CDR3 comprises 12 residues. Germline V lookup: CDR1 KGHSH, CDR2 LQKENI. As DNA, the CDR3 is TGTGCCAGCTCACGGGGGCGGAGTGGCTACACCTTC. It yields the protein CASSRGRSGYTF.

This clonotype was observed many times. The chain joins TRBV24-1 to TRBJ2-3; unclear D gene. Germline lookup yields CDR1 KGHDR and CDR2 SFDVKD. Trimming stripped 0 bases from V and 5 bases from J, with 8 bases between. The CDR3 sequence is 14 residues long. The CDR3 is CATSDLQIEDTQYF. CDR3 nucleotide sequence: TGTGCCACCAGTGATTTGCAAATCGAAGATACGCAGTATTTT.

In its sample, this clonotype was seen many times. The chain recombines TRBV20-1 with TRBJ2-5; 16 bases line up with TRBD2. This CDR3 spans 17 amino acids. With 6 bases clipped from V and 5 bases from J, the junction kept 12 bases outside the gene matches. CDR1 is DFQATT and CDR2 is SNEGSKA in the germline V gene (reference sequence). This CDR3 reads CSAPPGTSGGADETQYF. In DNA form, the CDR3 reads TGCAGTGCACCACCCGGGACTAGCGGGGGGGCAGACGAGACCCAGTACTTC.

This clonotype was counted many times. The V call is TRBV7-6, the J call TRBJ1-1, with 7 positions matching TRBD1. The CDR3 covers 14 residues. From germline, CDR1 is SGHVS and CDR2 FNYEAQ. V shed 5 bases, J shed 3 bases, and the junction held 6 bases outside the gene matches. CDR3 residues: CASSHKGADTEAFF. The CDR3 DNA reads as TGTGCCAGCAGCCATAAGGGGGCGGACACTGAAGCTTTCTTT.

This clonotype was seen at least ten times. The CDR3 here is CASSFQTTPQPSSYEQYF. The CDR3 DNA reads TGTGCCAGCAGCTTCCAAACCACCCCACAGCCGAGCTCCTACGAGCAGTACTTC. The V call is TRBV5-5, the J call TRBJ2-7, with no clear D. This CDR3 has 18 amino acids. Germline V CDR1 and CDR2: SGHKS, YYEKEE (reference sequence). With 2 bases removed from V and 0 bases from J, the gap between germline ends came to 21 bases.

This clonotype has a count of ten or more. This chain connects TRBV29-1 to TRBJ1-4; 8 nucleotides align to TRBD1. The CDR3 length is 14 residues. After removal of 4 bases from V and 6 bases from J, the junction contained 7 bases not matched to a gene. The germline V gene has CDR1 SQVTM and CDR2 ANQGSEA. CDR3 nucleotides: TGCAGCGTTGCTCGGACAGGGAAGGATGAAAAACTGTTTTTT. Encoded protein: CSVARTGKDEKLFF.

At least ten counts were recorded for this clonotype. The chain uses TRBV24-1 and TRBJ2-1, with 7 bases that match TRBD1. This CDR3 is built from 16 residues. V was pared by 0 bases and J by 9 bases, with 10 bases of the junction left unmatched. CDR1 and CDR2 (germline): KGHDR, SFDVKD. The CDR3 protein is CATSDLRTGERGEQFF. The CDR3 region has the DNA TGTGCCACCAGTGATTTGCGAACAGGGGAAAGGGGTGAGCAGTTCTTC.

This clonotype was counted between two and nine times. The V and J genes are TRBV5-6 and TRBJ2-7; D tentatively fits TRBD1 or TRBD2 (6 bases each). Germline V CDR1 and CDR2: SGHDT, YYEEEE. The CDR3 has 14 amino acids. V lost 4 bases, J lost 3 bases, and 14 bases lay in between. The CDR3 sequence is CASSRGQILYEQYF. CDR3 sequence (DNA): TGTGCCAGCAGCCGGGGGCAGATCCTCTACGAGCAGTACTTC.

Many counts were recorded for this clonotype. The V and J genes are TRBV4-1 and TRBJ2-1; 7 bases agree with TRBD2. CDR3 length equals 20 residues. Germline CDR1 and CDR2: MGHRA and YSYEKL. Germline trimming cut 0 bases from V and 7 bases from J; bases unmatched to any gene: 21. CDR3 region: CASSQEEMSRPRGFGNEQFF. The DNA of the CDR3 is TGCGCCAGCAGCCAAGAAGAAATGTCCCGGCCGCGGGGGTTCGGGAATGAGCAGTTCTTC.

This clonotype was detected a few times. A much larger clone lies one base from this, so it may be a read error. The V call is TRBV5-1, the J call TRBJ1-2; D is unclear. V was clipped by 1 base and J by 7 bases, with 11 bases between them. CDR3 size: 13 residues. Germline CDR1 is SGHRS and CDR2 is YFSETQ. DNA for the CDR3: TGCGCCAGCAGCTTGCGGGGTACCCGTGGCTACACCTTC. It specifies CASSLRGTRGYTF.

This clonotype is labeled as medium-sized (0.01 to 0.1%). The chain couples TRBV7-2 to TRBJ2-7; the D gene is possibly TRBD1 (6 bases). CDR1 and CDR2 (germline): SGHTA, FQGNSA. The CDR3 covers 13 residues. V lost 6 bases and J 4 bases, leaving 13 bases between the germline ends. CDR3 nucleotide sequence: TGTGCCAGCAGGTTACAGGGTTCGTACGAGCAGTACTTC. It translates to CASRLQGSYEQYF.

This clonotype qualifies as medium-sized (0.01 to 0.1%). This chain connects TRBV19 to TRBJ1-1; 7 bases agree with TRBD1. CDR1 is LNHDA, CDR2 SQIVND, per germline (reference sequence). The CDR3 length is 18 residues. Germline trimming cut 1 base from V and 1 base from J; bases unmatched to any gene: 12. This CDR3 is CASSIVWIGGQKNTEAFF. The CDR3 DNA sequence: TGTGCCAGTAGTATAGTTTGGATAGGGGGACAGAAGAACACTGAAGCTTTCTTT.

The table lists this clonotype with many counts. Written as DNA, the CDR3 is TGCGCCAGCAGTGAGTTTAGGGGAATGGATTCACCCCTCCACTTT. It encodes CASSEFRGMDSPLHF. The chain has TRBV10-2 and TRBJ1-6; possible D gene TRBD1, 5 bases. The germline CDR1 and CDR2 sequences are WSHSY and SAAADI. The germline V and J ends were trimmed by 1 base and 8 bases, with 12 bases remaining between them. The CDR3 contains 15 residues.

This clonotype was counted many times. The CDR3 region has the DNA TGTGCCAGCAGCCTTCTAGCGGGGGTCACAGATACGCAGTATTTT. Protein product: CASSLLAGVTDTQYF. This rearrangement joins TRBV3-1 to TRBJ2-3, with 10 bases matching TRBD2. The CDR3 length is 15 residues. The junction had 3 bases not matched to a gene; V was cut back by 4 bases and J by 2 bases. Germline CDR1 reads LGHDT; CDR2 reads YNNKEL (reference sequence).